These 32 T cell receptor beta chains share one sample of origin, sequenced in a study of technical replicates of blood from several donors (dated by TCRdb to the late 2010s). Library preparation was by the immunoSEQ multiplex PCR assay. TCRdb took over this immuneACCESS table, retaining in-frame rearrangements with V and J assigned. Such tables are incomplete; in checked studies, under half of the missing clones stem from an unresolved V gene, and the remainder is unexplained. This sample gives fewer than 85,000 clones in total; under 95% of them show up just once. The top ten hold approximately 0.4% of the sample. Input material: T cells isolated from PBMCs. The receptors originated from a human donor in good health.

This sequence joins TRBV7-9 and TRBJ1-5; D gene uncertain. CDR1 SEHNR and CDR2 FQNEAQ come from the germline V gene (reference sequence). This CDR3 is built from 14 residues. V dropped 1 base and J dropped 3 bases, with 7 bases sitting between them. The CDR3: CASSLGGDNQPQHF. The CDR3 DNA follows: TGTGCCAGCAGCTTAGGAGGCGACAATCAGCCCCAGCATTTT.

This clone has a handful of counts. Its ends do not fully match the called genes, so a read error is possible. This sequence joins TRBV7-7 and TRBJ2-2; 7 nucleotides agree with TRBD1. Looked up from germline, CDR1 is SSHAT and CDR2 is FNYEAQ (reference sequence). The CDR3 runs 14 residues. CDR3 bases: TGTGCTAGCAGAGGGACAGCGAACACCGGGGAGCTGTTTTTT. This sequence encodes CASRGTANTGELFF.

The chain recombines TRBV4-3 with TRBJ2-1; TRBD2 agrees at 8 bases. The V and J ends lost 4 bases and 7 bases, in that order; junction bases with no gene match: 3. The CDR3 covers 13 residues. Germline CDR1 and CDR2: LGHNA and YSLEER. CDR3: CASSLAGINEQFF. In DNA form, the CDR3 reads TGCGCCAGCAGCCTAGCGGGAATTAATGAGCAGTTCTTC.

The chain has TRBV11-2 and TRBJ2-3; TRBD1 is a possible D gene (5 bases). Germline loops: CDR1 SGHAT, CDR2 FQNNGV. There are 15 residues in the CDR3. Trimming removed 1 base at V and 6 bases at J, with 14 bases between. CDR3 loop: CASSLVEGDGDTQYF. In nucleotides, the CDR3 is TGTGCCAGCAGCTTAGTGGAAGGGGATGGGGATACGCAGTATTTT. The whole variable domain, filled in from reference TRBV11-2 and TRBJ2-3, reads EAGVAQSPRYKIIEKRQSVAFWCNPISGHATLYWYQQILGQGPKLLIQFQNNGVVDDSQLPKDRFSAERLKGVDSTLKIQPAKLEDSAVYLCASSLVEGDGDTQYFGPGTRLTVL.

The chain is built from TRBV5-5 and TRBJ2-4; possibly TRBD1 for D (5 bases). Germline V gives CDR1 SGHKS, CDR2 YYEKEE (reference sequence). The CDR3 is made up of 12 amino acids. Trimming took 0 bases from V and 9 from J, leaving 7 bases between them. CDR3 region: CASSLGGGIQYF. DNA of the CDR3: TGTGCCAGCAGCTTGGGGGGCGGCATTCAGTACTTC.

This chain uses TRBV28 with TRBJ1-2; no firm D call. This CDR3 is 13 amino acids long. Trimming stripped 10 bases from V and 7 bases from J, with 19 bases between. Germline-derived CDR1 and CDR2 are MDHEN and SYDVKM. The CDR3 DNA reads as TGTGCCACCACACGGGAGGGTTGGGTTGGCTACACCTTC. Its protein product is CATTREGWVGYTF.

The J gene is TRBJ1-3, the V gene TRBV6-5, with D perhaps TRBD1 (5 bases). The CDR3 loop spans 16 amino acids. In germline, CDR1 is MNHEY, CDR2 SVGAGI. The V gene lost 2 bases and the J gene lost 1 base, with 12 bases spanning the gap. The CDR3 loop reads CASSYHPGLSGNTIYF. The CDR3 DNA is TGTGCCAGCAGTTACCACCCAGGGCTGTCTGGAAACACCATATATTTT.

V is TRBV7-3 and J is TRBJ2-2, with unresolved D. The CDR3 loop spans 13 amino acids. Germline CDR1 SGHTA, CDR2 FQGTGA. Between the trimmed V and J ends, which lost 4 bases and 3 bases, there was a span of 6 bases. Here the CDR3 DNA reads TGTGCCAGCAGCTACGGGTACACCGGGGAGCTGTTTTTT. Translating gives CASSYGYTGELFF.

The chain joins TRBV5-6 to TRBJ2-7; 7 bases agree with TRBD1. The CDR3 spans 14 residues. The V gene's germline CDR1 is SGHDT and CDR2 YYEEEE. The ends lost 4 bases at V and 3 bases at J; junction bases unmatched: 7. The DNA of the CDR3 is TGTGCCAGCAGCCCTTATGACAGGGACTACGAGCAGTACTTC. Its protein is CASSPYDRDYEQYF.

This rearrangement joins TRBV5-1 to TRBJ1-1; no reliable D call. Germline V gene sequence: CDR1 SGHRS, CDR2 YFSETQ. This CDR3 comprises 13 residues. V lost 0 bases and J lost 1, with 4 bases in between. CDR3 in DNA: TGCGCCAGCAGCTTGGACAGGAACACTGAAGCTTTCTTT. Encoded protein: CASSLDRNTEAFF.

The rearrangement links TRBV19 to TRBJ2-7, with 9 bases lining up with TRBD2. The CDR3 is made up of 16 amino acids. The germline V gene encodes CDR1 LNHDA and CDR2 SQIVND (reference sequence). V lost 4 bases and J lost 4; bases outside the gene matches: 11. Here the CDR3 DNA reads TGTGCCAGTAGTAATAGCGGGAGCCCCACTCGGTACGAGCAGTACTTC. This translates into CASSNSGSPTRYEQYF.

The V and J genes are TRBV5-6 and TRBJ2-1; TRBD2 aligns across 7 bases. There are 18 residues in the CDR3. V shed 1 base, J shed 10 bases, and the junction held 20 bases outside the gene matches. In germline, CDR1 is SGHDT, CDR2 YYEEEE. CDR3 residues: CASSLIFGSPSGLSEQFF. CDR3 coding DNA: TGTGCCAGCAGCTTGATTTTCGGGAGCCCTAGCGGCCTTAGCGAGCAGTTCTTC.

The chain couples TRBV4-1 to TRBJ2-7; 10 bases are a match to TRBD2. Germline CDR1 is MGHRA and CDR2 is YSYEKL. Losses at the gene ends were 6 bases for V and 3 bases for J; bases not matched to a gene: 11. CDR3 length equals 16 residues. As DNA, the CDR3 is TGCGCCAGCAGAGGAGGCCTAGCGGGAGAGGGCTACGAGCAGTACTTC. Its translation: CASRGGLAGEGYEQYF.

The chain combines TRBV30 with TRBJ2-7, with 8 bases identical to TRBD1. The J segment lost 2 bases and the V segment lost 4 bases, leaving 1 base of the junction unmatched. The CDR3 sequence is 12 residues long. Per germline, CDR1 GTSNPN and CDR2 SVGIG (reference sequence). This chain's CDR3 is CAWTGGPYEQYF. DNA of the CDR3: TGTGCCTGGACAGGGGGCCCCTACGAGCAGTACTTC.

The rearrangement joins TRBV2 to TRBJ2-3; TRBD2 matches 8 bases. CDR1 is SNHLY, CDR2 FYNNEI, per germline. This CDR3 spans 13 amino acids. This CDR3 reads CEGGRHATDTQYF. The CDR3 DNA is TGTGAGGGCGGGAGGCATGCCACAGATACGCAGTATTTT.

This clone was detected only once. The chain links TRBV7-3 to TRBJ2-1; 11 nucleotides match TRBD2. V was clipped by 5 bases and J by 0 bases; unmatched bases: 9. The CDR3 is 18 amino acids. Germline V gene data show CDR1 as SGHTA and CDR2 as FQGTGA. CDR3 coding DNA: TGTGCCAGCAGCGCCCGGACTAGCGGGCAGAGCTCCTACAATGAGCAGTTCTTC. Encoded protein: CASSARTSGQSSYNEQFF.

V gene TRBV5-1 combines with J gene TRBJ2-1; 9 positions agree with TRBD1. CDR1 is SGHRS, CDR2 YFSETQ, per germline. The trim removed 2 bases at V and 8 bases at J, leaving 11 bases unmatched. The CDR3 is made up of 16 amino acids. The CDR3 DNA reads as TGCGCCAGCAGCTTTGTTTTACAGGGGGCCGGATATGAGCAGTTCTTC. Translating it yields CASSFVLQGAGYEQFF.

CDR3 residues: CASSLTLSDTQYF. CDR3 DNA sequence: TGTGCCAGTAGTCTGACTCTGAGCGATACGCAGTATTTT. This chain uses TRBV19 with TRBJ2-3; D not resolved. The CDR3 has 13 residues. In germline, CDR1 is LNHDA, CDR2 SQIVND (reference sequence). Trimming removed 5 bases from V and 6 bases from J, with 12 bases in between.

The chain carries TRBV27 and TRBJ2-7, with a possible D match to TRBD1 (6 bases). The CDR3 runs to 15 residues. Germline V gives CDR1 MNHEY, CDR2 SMNVEV (reference sequence). The V end was cut by 0 bases, the J end by 1 base, with 10 bases between. The CDR3, as DNA: TGTGCCAGCAGTTTATCTCTAGGACAGTCCTACGAGCAGTACTTC. Translated: CASSLSLGQSYEQYF.

This chain connects TRBV10-3 to TRBJ1-2; D is undetermined. The V end was cut by 3 bases, the J end by 5 bases, with 7 bases between. This CDR3 comprises 12 residues. Germline CDR1 is ENHRY and CDR2 is SYGVKD. CDR3 in amino acids: CAISDGPYGYTF. CDR3 in DNA: TGTGCCATCAGTGATGGGCCTTATGGCTACACCTTC.

The chain combines TRBV7-9 with TRBJ1-3, with 9 bases that match TRBD1. In germline, CDR1 is SEHNR, CDR2 FQNEAQ (reference sequence). The CDR3 is 17 amino acids. V shed 2 bases and J 4 bases; nucleotides not matched to a gene: 9. Here the CDR3 reads CASSLRLRDRAGNTIYF. In DNA form, the CDR3 reads TGTGCCAGCAGCTTAAGGTTAAGGGACAGGGCCGGAAACACCATATATTTT. The full variable domain, completed using reference TRBV7-9 and TRBJ1-3, is DTGVSQNPRHKITKRGQNVTFRCDPISEHNRLYWYRQTLGQGPEFLTYFQNEAQLEKSRLLSDRFSAERPKGSFSTLEIQRTEQGDSAMYLCASSLRLRDRAGNTIYFGEGSWLTVV.

The chain carries TRBV6-1 and TRBJ2-3; 12 nucleotides align to TRBD2. The V gene end was trimmed by 4 bases and the J gene end by 6 bases; junction bases not matched to a gene: 8. Germline V gives CDR1 MNHNS, CDR2 SASEGT. The CDR3 length is 16 residues. The CDR3 DNA reads TGTGCCAGCAGTGCGACTAGCGGGAGAGGGGCCGATACGCAGTATTTT. This encodes CASSATSGRGADTQYF.

There are a few counts of this clone. The chain employs TRBV14 and TRBJ2-1, with no clear D. The CDR3 is made up of 16 amino acids. Looked up from germline, CDR1 is SGHDN and CDR2 is FVKESK. V dropped 1 base and J dropped 7 bases, with 17 bases sitting between them. CDR3 bases: TGTGCCAGCAGCCAAGTAGAAGGAGTTCGTATGAATGAGCAGTTCTTC. Encoded protein: CASSQVEGVRMNEQFF.

This chain joins TRBV21-1 and TRBJ2-3; no DNA check was done on the table's D call, TRBD2. TRBV21-1 is designated a pseudogene. This CDR3 has 23 residues. The CDR3 DNA reads as TGTGCCAGCAGCAAGGGACAGAAGGAATTCCCGGTCGGGACTAGCGGGAAAACAGATACGCAGTATTTT. Translation gives CASSKGQKEFPVGTSGKTDTQYF.

V is TRBV7-9 and J is TRBJ1-4; 9 bases are a match to TRBD1. CDR1 and CDR2 (germline): SEHNR, FQNEAQ (reference sequence). V gave up 6 bases and J gave up 5 bases; unmatched junction bases: 4. CDR3 size: 14 residues. CDR3 bases: TGTGCCAGCAGGAGGGGGACAGGGAATGAAAAACTGTTTTTT. Its protein is CASRRGTGNEKLFF.

This sequence joins TRBV7-9 and TRBJ2-5; 7 bases line up with TRBD1. V shed 1 base and J 2 bases; nucleotides not matched to a gene: 4. This CDR3 is built from 15 residues. From germline, CDR1 is SEHNR and CDR2 FQNEAQ (reference sequence). The CDR3 loop reads CASSLGTGFQETQYF. CDR3 DNA: TGTGCCAGCAGCTTAGGGACAGGATTTCAAGAGACCCAGTACTTC.

The V gene is TRBV2, the J gene TRBJ2-3; D possibly corresponds to TRBD2 (6 bases). Germline lookup yields CDR1 SNHLY and CDR2 FYNNEI. Deletions cut 0 bases from V and 3 bases from J, with 7 bases between. The length of the CDR3 is 14 residues. CDR3 amino acids: CASSEAGGTDTQYF. The DNA of the CDR3 is TGTGCCAGCAGTGAAGCGGGAGGAACAGATACGCAGTATTTT.

The rearrangement uses TRBV2 and TRBJ1-3; the match to TRBD1 covers 7 bases. The CDR3 loop spans 14 amino acids. Per the germline V gene, CDR1 is SNHLY and CDR2 is FYNNEI. V trimming: 5 bases; J trimming: 0 bases; junction bases outside the gene matches: 1. The CDR3 nucleotides read TGTGCCAGCAGTCAGGGGGGCTCTGGAAACACCATATATTTT. This translates into CASSQGGSGNTIYF.

The chain is built from TRBV10-3 and TRBJ2-3; TRBD2 matches 8 bases. The CDR3 is made up of 14 amino acids. The V and J ends lost 2 bases and 4 bases, in that order; junction bases with no gene match: 2. Germline-derived CDR1 and CDR2 are ENHRY and SYGVKD. CDR3: CAISEKREPDTQYF. CDR3 DNA: TGTGCCATCAGTGAGAAGCGGGAGCCAGATACGCAGTATTTT.

The V call is TRBV28, the J call TRBJ1-4; possibly TRBD1 for D (6 bases). Deletions cut 0 bases from V and 8 bases from J, with 13 bases between. The CDR3 totals 15 residues. From germline, CDR1 is MDHEN and CDR2 SYDVKM. The CDR3 DNA sequence: TGTGCCAGCAGTTTATGGGGACACCGGGCCGAAAAACTGTTTTTT. This translates into CASSLWGHRAEKLFF.

The chain employs TRBV30 and TRBJ1-1; 8 nucleotides align to TRBD1. The CDR3 length is 14 residues. The V gene end was trimmed by 1 base and the J gene end by 3 bases; junction bases not matched to a gene: 4. Germline V lookup: CDR1 GTSNPN, CDR2 SVGIG (reference sequence). CDR3 DNA: TGTGCCTGGAGTGGGGACAGGCAGTACACTGAAGCTTTCTTT. This translates into CAWSGDRQYTEAFF.

V gene TRBV11-1 combines with J gene TRBJ2-1; 11 bases align to TRBD2. CDR1 and CDR2 (germline): SGHAT, FQDESV (reference sequence). CDR3 length equals 15 residues. Losses at the gene ends were 5 bases for V and 7 bases for J; bases not matched to a gene: 7. The CDR3 loop reads CASSTSGRQWNEQFF. In DNA, the CDR3 is TGTGCCAGCAGCACTAGCGGGAGACAGTGGAATGAGCAGTTCTTC.